This T cell receptor (beta chain) was recovered during a study of blood T cell repertoires in COVID-19. Study context: Both acute and convalescent COVID-19 samples were obtained from the United States, Italy and Spain. PBMCs, B-cell-depleted T cells, or T cells provided the cDNA or gDNA that made up the material.

Authors' analysis steps: Quantification of nucleated cells was approximated via reference gene primer amplification. Measured with immunoSEQ multiplex PCR; TCRdb has only the in-frame clones, and not every one. V and J calls and clone size are given by that table; D and trimming were obtained from the DNA. The table has 40,000 to 45,000 clones, around nine tenths seen once. The CDR3 runs to 16 residues. The germline gives CDR1 MGHRA, CDR2 YSYEKL. Between the trimmed V and J ends, which lost 4 bases and 0 bases, there was a span of 15 bases. Sequencing was carried out using peripheral blood. V is TRBV4-1 and J is TRBJ1-2; possible D gene TRBD1, 5 bases. The sequence was collected from a man between 60 and 75 years old with acute or convalescent COVID-19. The CDR3 loop is CASSPTDTESNYGYTF. CDR3 DNA sequence: TGCGCCAGCAGCCCGACAGATACCGAATCTAACTATGGCTACACCTTC.